These 28 T cell receptor beta chains originate from one sample sequenced in a study of cytomegalovirus exposure and HLA in healthy donors. The PCR contained 60 Vbeta and 13 Jbeta primers. Clones were read by immunoSEQ multiplex PCR, and TCRdb kept only the in-frame ones, dropping some. The sample shows roughly 69,000 clones, 65% to 70% of them seen only once. The specimen sequenced was PBMCs. Every receptor here comes from a male donor in good health and CMV-seropositive.

The chain links TRBV21-1 to TRBJ1-5; the listed D gene, TRBD1, was not tested against the DNA. TRBV21-1 is a pseudogene segment. This CDR3 region has 15 residues. The CDR3 spells CASKSTGDGHQPQHF. CDR3 sequence (DNA): TGTGCCAGCAAGTCAACAGGGGACGGCCATCAGCCCCAGCATTTT.

This chain joins TRBV5-4 and TRBJ2-1; 11 bases fit TRBD2. With 3 bases clipped from V and 8 bases from J, the junction kept 7 bases outside the gene matches. CDR1 and CDR2 from the germline V gene are SGHNT and YYREEE (reference sequence). CDR3 size: 15 residues. This CDR3 reads CASSSRLAGHDEQFF. CDR3 bases: TGTGCCAGCAGCTCGCGACTAGCGGGACACGATGAGCAGTTCTTC.

This clone came up a few times. The V call is TRBV23-1, the J call TRBJ2-7; D is ambiguous. TRBV23-1 is filed as an ORF, its function uncertain. The CDR3 length is 13 residues. V lost 3 bases and J 1 base, leaving 7 bases between the germline ends. CDR3 sequence: CASSHRLSYEQYF. The CDR3 DNA is TGCGCCAGCAGTCACCGTCTTTCCTACGAGCAGTACTTC.

This chain uses TRBV6-5 with TRBJ1-5; 9 bases fit TRBD1. The CDR3 has 15 amino acids. The trim removed 4 bases at V and 6 bases at J, leaving 7 bases unmatched. Germline assignment: CDR1 MNHEY and CDR2 SVGAGI. Here the CDR3 DNA reads TGTGCCAGCAGTTTTTCGACAGGGGGAGGTCAGCCCCAGCATTTT. It specifies CASSFSTGGGQPQHF.

This chain connects TRBV9 to TRBJ2-7, with D perhaps TRBD1 (6 bases). Trimming removed 0 bases from V and 7 bases from J, with 8 bases in between. CDR1 SGDLS and CDR2 YYNGEE come from the germline V gene. The CDR3 totals 12 residues. CDR3 residues: CASSVDRGEQYF. CDR3 DNA: TGTGCCAGCAGCGTAGATAGGGGGGAGCAGTACTTC.

This clone was found once. The chain recombines TRBV5-1 with TRBJ2-1; possible D gene TRBD1, 5 bases. V was pared by 4 bases and J by 6 bases, with 14 bases between. Germline V gives CDR1 SGHRS, CDR2 YFSETQ. This CDR3 spans 14 amino acids. The CDR3 is CASSPGHPGNEQFF. CDR3 nucleotides: TGCGCCAGCAGCCCCGGACACCCGGGCAATGAGCAGTTCTTC.

The J gene is TRBJ2-6, the V gene TRBV5-1, with D possibly TRBD2 on 5 matching bases. The germline gives CDR1 SGHRS, CDR2 YFSETQ. The CDR3 is 15 amino acids. V gave up 6 bases and J gave up 1 base, with 11 bases separating them. CDR3 in amino acids: CASTPSGSGANVLTF. The CDR3 DNA sequence: TGCGCCAGCACCCCGTCGGGGTCTGGGGCCAACGTCCTGACTTTC.

This chain joins TRBV6-1 and TRBJ2-7; 8 nucleotides match TRBD2. There are 14 residues in the CDR3. Germline CDR1 is MNHNS and CDR2 is SASEGT. The trim removed 3 bases at V and 4 bases at J, leaving 5 bases unmatched. The CDR3 is CASSETAGVYEQYF. CDR3 DNA sequence: TGTGCCAGCAGTGAGACAGCGGGAGTATACGAGCAGTACTTC.

The V gene is TRBV19, the J gene TRBJ2-3; 7 bases are shared with TRBD1. The CDR3 loop spans 16 amino acids. V dropped 5 bases and J dropped 0; count of bases not matched to a gene: 8. CDR1 is LNHDA, CDR2 SQIVND, per germline (reference sequence). Here the CDR3 DNA reads TGTGCCAGTAGTCCTACGACAGGGTATAGCACAGATACGCAGTATTTT. Translation: CASSPTTGYSTDTQYF.

The rearrangement uses TRBV6-5 and TRBJ1-4; 8 bases fit TRBD1. CDR1 and CDR2 (germline): MNHEY, SVGAGI. This CDR3 region has 16 residues. V was clipped by 1 base and J by 6 bases; unmatched bases: 7. The CDR3 bases are TGTGCCAGCAGTTACTACCCTGACAGGGGTTATGAAAAACTGTTTTTT. Protein: CASSYYPDRGYEKLFF.

The rearrangement uses TRBV30 and TRBJ2-3; 8 bases are a match to TRBD2. The germline gives CDR1 GTSNPN, CDR2 SVGIG (reference sequence). The V and J ends lost 4 bases and 4 bases, in that order; junction bases with no gene match: 7. The CDR3 spans 14 residues. The CDR3: CAWNRPGGADTQYF. The DNA of the CDR3 is TGTGCCTGGAACCGGCCGGGGGGGGCAGATACGCAGTATTTT. Full variable domain (remainder filled in from reference TRBV30 and TRBJ2-3): SQTIHQWPATLVQPVGSPLSLECTVEGTSNPNLYWYRQAAGRGLQLLFYSVGIGQISSEVPQNLSASRPQDRQFILSSKKLLLSDSGFYLCAWNRPGGADTQYFGPGTRLTVL.

Comments on this clone: In the same sample, other DNA sequences code for this CDR3. This rearrangement joins TRBV5-1 to TRBJ1-3; 7 bases fit TRBD1. The junction had 3 bases not matched to a gene; V was cut back by 4 bases and J by 2 bases. This CDR3 comprises 14 residues. Looked up from germline, CDR1 is SGHRS and CDR2 is YFSETQ. The CDR3 region has the DNA TGCGCCAGCAGCCTACAGGGGCCTGGAAACACCATATATTTT. Its protein product is CASSLQGPGNTIYF.

The V call is TRBV29-1, the J call TRBJ2-4, with 8 bases fitting TRBD2. CDR1 is SQVTM and CDR2 is ANQGSEA in the germline V gene. This CDR3 is 14 amino acids long. J lost 4 bases, V lost 5 bases, and 7 bases had no gene match. The DNA of the CDR3 is TGCAGCGTTCGAGCCTCGGGGGGGAAAAACATTCAGTACTTC. Its translation: CSVRASGGKNIQYF.

The CDR3 loop reads CASSFTQGGNQPQHF. CDR3 bases: TGTGCCAGCAGTTTCACACAGGGTGGCAATCAGCCCCAGCATTTT. The chain uses TRBV27 and TRBJ1-5, with TRBD1 as a possible D gene (6 bases). The V end was cut by 3 bases, the J end by 2 bases, with 11 bases between. This CDR3 is built from 15 residues. Germline V CDR1 and CDR2: MNHEY, SMNVEV (reference sequence).

The chain uses TRBV29-1 and TRBJ1-5; D unclear. V shed 5 bases and J shed 2 bases, with 13 bases lying between them. The CDR3 runs to 14 residues. Germline loops: CDR1 SQVTM, CDR2 ANQGSEA. DNA for the CDR3: TGCAGCGTTTCGAAAGGAGTGGGCAATCAGCCCCAGCATTTT. Translated, it gives CSVSKGVGNQPQHF.

The chain couples TRBV2 to TRBJ2-2; 11 nucleotides match TRBD2. This CDR3 spans 14 amino acids. Germline CDR1 and CDR2: SNHLY and FYNNEI. V shed 7 bases, J shed 6 bases, and the junction held 4 bases outside the gene matches. This chain's CDR3 is CASKTSGDAGELFF. In DNA form, the CDR3 reads TGTGCCAGCAAGACTAGCGGGGACGCCGGGGAGCTGTTTTTT.

J is TRBJ2-2 and V is TRBV12-5; D might be TRBD1 (6 bases). Germline-derived CDR1 and CDR2 are LGHNT and FRNRAP. This CDR3 spans 17 amino acids. Trimming shortened V by 1 base and J by 2 bases, and 14 bases separated the two germline ends. DNA of the CDR3: TGTGCTAGTGGTTTGGACCCTGGGACACTCAACACCGGGGAGCTGTTTTTT. It yields the protein CASGLDPGTLNTGELFF.

This clone was seen just once. V usage is TRBV7-2 and J usage is TRBJ2-3; TRBD2 matches 7 bases. V dropped 6 bases and J dropped 4; count of bases not matched to a gene: 10. The CDR3 has 15 amino acids. Per germline, CDR1 SGHTA and CDR2 FQGNSA. CDR3 amino acids: CASRPRAGVPDTQYF. The CDR3 DNA sequence: TGTGCCAGCAGGCCCCGGGCGGGGGTCCCAGATACGCAGTATTTT.

The CDR3 DNA reads as TGCGCCAGCAGCGGACAGCCACAAGAGACCCAGTACTTC. This gives the protein CASSGQPQETQYF. This sequence joins TRBV10-1 and TRBJ2-5, with TRBD1 as a possible D gene (6 bases). Germline V gene lookup returns CDR1 WNHNN and CDR2 SYGVQD (reference sequence). The CDR3 totals 13 residues. V dropped 6 bases and J dropped 2 bases, with 10 bases sitting between them.

This clone turned up a few times. This chain links TRBV11-2 with TRBJ2-1; TRBD2 aligns across 10 bases. The germline CDR1 and CDR2 sequences are SGHAT and FQNNGV. This CDR3 contains 16 residues. V was pared by 7 bases and J by 1 base, with 7 bases of the junction left unmatched. The CDR3 DNA follows: TGTGCCAGCAACCGCGCTAGCGGGAGTTCCTACAATGAGCAGTTCTTC. Amino acids: CASNRASGSSYNEQFF.

The rearrangement links TRBV5-1 to TRBJ1-1; 7 nucleotides line up with TRBD1. Germline lookup yields CDR1 SGHRS and CDR2 YFSETQ. The length of the CDR3 is 14 residues. Unmatched junction bases numbered 3, after V lost 0 bases and J lost 4 bases. The CDR3 DNA sequence: TGCGCCAGCAGCTTGGAACAGGGGAGCACTGAAGCTTTCTTT. It specifies CASSLEQGSTEAFF.

This clone was recorded once. This chain connects TRBV28 to TRBJ1-5, with D possibly being TRBD1 (5 bases). V dropped 2 bases and J dropped 9 bases, with 14 bases sitting between them. The length of the CDR3 is 14 residues. CDR1 is MDHEN, CDR2 SYDVKM, per germline. The CDR3 region is CASSLGANVGPQHF. As DNA, the CDR3 is TGTGCCAGCAGTTTAGGGGCCAACGTTGGGCCCCAGCATTTT.

The rearrangement links TRBV5-1 to TRBJ1-5; D is ambiguous. The germline gives CDR1 SGHRS, CDR2 YFSETQ. Trimming took off 4 bases at V and 0 bases at J, with 17 bases between the two ends. There are 17 residues in the CDR3. The CDR3 DNA reads TGCGCCAGCAGCCCCGGTACGGGAGGTTATAGCAATCAGCCCCAGCATTTT. Encoded protein: CASSPGTGGYSNQPQHF.

This clone was observed a handful of times. V and J are TRBV18 and TRBJ2-7; possible D gene TRBD2, 6 bases. The ends were cut back, 5 bases at V and 2 bases at J, with 13 bases in the middle. The germline gives CDR1 KGHSH, CDR2 LQKENI. This CDR3 comprises 14 residues. The CDR3 coding sequence is TGTGCCAGCTCATTAGGAGGGCCAACCTACGAGCAGTACTTC. Its protein is CASSLGGPTYEQYF.

The chain carries TRBV27 and TRBJ2-7; D call uncertain. V was clipped by 3 bases and J by 0 bases, with 9 bases between them. The CDR3 totals 14 residues. Germline V CDR1 and CDR2: MNHEY, SMNVEV (reference sequence). CDR3 sequence reads: CASSFSMSSYEQYF. The CDR3 region has the DNA TGTGCCAGCAGTTTCTCTATGAGCTCCTACGAGCAGTACTTC.

The chain links TRBV6-4 to TRBJ2-1; 15 nucleotides align to TRBD2. CDR1 and CDR2 from the germline V gene are MRHNA and SNTAGT. This CDR3 is 20 amino acids long. The ends lost 0 bases at V and 4 bases at J; junction bases unmatched: 10. The chain's CDR3 is CASSDSIGTSGRTDYNEQFF. DNA of the CDR3: TGTGCCAGCAGTGACTCGATAGGGACTAGCGGGAGGACGGATTACAATGAGCAGTTCTTC.

V usage is TRBV29-1 and J usage is TRBJ2-6; D unclear. The CDR3 extends over 14 amino acids. The germline gives CDR1 SQVTM, CDR2 ANQGSEA. V was pared by 6 bases and J by 2 bases, with 11 bases between. CDR3 DNA: TGCAGCGTCCTTACAGTGCCTGGGGCCAACGTCCTGACTTTC. It is translated as CSVLTVPGANVLTF.

This chain uses TRBV6-6 with TRBJ2-5; 8 bases map to TRBD1. The J call may not be correct, given that the DNA end is closer to TRBJ2-7. Germline V gene lookup returns CDR1 MNHNY and CDR2 SVGAGI (reference sequence). The CDR3 is 16 residues long. CDR3 region: CASSYRSGGSTYEQYF. CDR3 DNA: TGTGCCAGCAGTTACCGTTCAGGGGGCTCGACCTACGAGCAGTACTTC.